Sequencing of this T cell receptor beta chain was carried out in a study of blood T cell repertoires in COVID-19. Looking at the study overall: Sources were T cells, B-cell-depleted T cells, or PBMCs; the material itself was cDNA or gDNA.

Measured with immunoSEQ multiplex PCR; TCRdb has only the in-frame clones, and not every one. The sample yields 200,000 or so clones, around 84% seen once. The CDR3 spans 12 residues. Trimming shortened V by 6 bases and J by 6 bases, and 10 bases separated the two germline ends. This clonotype originated in a man over 45 who had recovered from COVID-19. V gene TRBV12-3 or TRBV12-4 combines with J gene TRBJ2-3, with D perhaps matching TRBD1 (5 bases). Sequencing used peripheral blood. CDR3 bases: TGTGCCAGCAGCACCACAGGTGATACGCAGTATTTT. Amino acids: CASSTTGDTQYF.